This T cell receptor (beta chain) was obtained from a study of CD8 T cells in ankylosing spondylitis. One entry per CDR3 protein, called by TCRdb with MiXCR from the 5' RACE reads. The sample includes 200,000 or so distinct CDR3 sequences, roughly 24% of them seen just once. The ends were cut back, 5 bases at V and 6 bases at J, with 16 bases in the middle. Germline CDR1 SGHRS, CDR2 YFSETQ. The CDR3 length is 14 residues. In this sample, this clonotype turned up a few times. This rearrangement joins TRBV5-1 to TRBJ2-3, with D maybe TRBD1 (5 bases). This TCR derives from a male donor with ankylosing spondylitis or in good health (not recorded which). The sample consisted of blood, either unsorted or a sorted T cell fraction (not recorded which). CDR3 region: CASRPTSGMDTQYF. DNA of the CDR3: TGCGCCAGCAGGCCGACCTCAGGGATGGATACGCAGTATTTT.